This T cell receptor (beta chain) was recorded in a study of blood T cell repertoires in COVID-19. Looking at the study overall: Donors in the United States, Italy and Spain gave samples during acute or convalescent COVID-19. From T cells, B-cell-depleted T cells, or PBMCs came the material, which was cDNA or gDNA.

V shed 8 bases and J shed 6 bases, with 16 bases lying between them. The CDR3 has 12 amino acids. The germline CDR1 and CDR2 sequences are GTSNPN and SVGIG (reference sequence). How the authors handled the data: Reference gene primers were amplified, and this amplification served to estimate nucleated cell counts. Profiled with immunoSEQ multiplex PCR; TCRdb holds only in-frame clones, not every one. V and J calls and clone size are as listed in that table; D and trimming were resolved from the DNA. This table holds 64,000 or so clones, 65% to 90% found once. Sequenced sample: peripheral blood. The chain combines TRBV30 with TRBJ1-2; D call uncertain. This TCR was sampled from a man aged 35-49 years with acute or convalescent COVID-19. This CDR3 is CAHTRRWDGYTF. CDR3 coding DNA: TGTGCCCACACAAGGAGGTGGGATGGCTACACCTTC.